This T cell receptor (beta chain) was identified during a study of technical replicates of blood from a few donors. Profiling relied on immunoSEQ multiplex PCR, and the TCRdb table lists in-frame clones only, not all of them. The data hold 65,000 to 90,000 clones, with 85% to 95% observed a single time. The source material was T cells isolated from PBMCs. This clonotype was sampled from a human donor in good health.

CDR3 coding DNA: TGTGCCAGCACCCGGGACAGGCTCTATGGCTACACCTTC. Residues: CASTRDRLYGYTF. The chain recombines TRBV6-6 with TRBJ1-2, with 8 nucleotides matching TRBD1. Looked up from germline, CDR1 is MNHNY and CDR2 is SVGAGI (reference sequence). The CDR3 contains 13 residues. V trimming: 7 bases; J trimming: 4 bases; junction bases outside the gene matches: 5.